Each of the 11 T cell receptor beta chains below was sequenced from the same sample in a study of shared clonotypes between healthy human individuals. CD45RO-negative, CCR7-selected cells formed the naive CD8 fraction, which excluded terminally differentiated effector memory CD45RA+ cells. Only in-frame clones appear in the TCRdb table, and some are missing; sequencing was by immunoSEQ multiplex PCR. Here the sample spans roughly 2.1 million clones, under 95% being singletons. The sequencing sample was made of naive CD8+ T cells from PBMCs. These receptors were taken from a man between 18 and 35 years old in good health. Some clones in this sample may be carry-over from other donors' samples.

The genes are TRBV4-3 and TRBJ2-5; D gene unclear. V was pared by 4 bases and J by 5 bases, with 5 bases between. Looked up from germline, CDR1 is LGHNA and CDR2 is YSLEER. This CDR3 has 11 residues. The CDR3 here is CASSPRETQYF. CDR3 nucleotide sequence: TGCGCCAGCAGCCCGCGGGAGACCCAGTACTTC.

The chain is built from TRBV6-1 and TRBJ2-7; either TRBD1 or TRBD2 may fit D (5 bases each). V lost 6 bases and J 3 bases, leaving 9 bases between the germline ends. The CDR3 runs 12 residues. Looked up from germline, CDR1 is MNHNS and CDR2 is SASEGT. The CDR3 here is CASRGTFYEQYF. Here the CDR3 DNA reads TGTGCCAGCAGAGGGACGTTCTACGAGCAGTACTTC.

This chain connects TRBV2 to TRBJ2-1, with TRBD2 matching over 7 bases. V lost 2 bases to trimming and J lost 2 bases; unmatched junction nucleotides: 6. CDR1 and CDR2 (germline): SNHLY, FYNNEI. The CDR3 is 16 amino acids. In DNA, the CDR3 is TGTGCCAGCAGTGAATCCCGGGGGGTACCCTACAATGAGCAGTTCTTC. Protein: CASSESRGVPYNEQFF. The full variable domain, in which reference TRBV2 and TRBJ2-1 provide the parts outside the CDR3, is EPEVTQTPSHQVTQMGQEVILRCVPISNHLYFYWYRQILGQKVEFLVSFYNNEISEKSEIFDDQFSVERPDGSNFTLKIRSTKLEDSAMYFCASSESRGVPYNEQFFGPGTRLTVL.

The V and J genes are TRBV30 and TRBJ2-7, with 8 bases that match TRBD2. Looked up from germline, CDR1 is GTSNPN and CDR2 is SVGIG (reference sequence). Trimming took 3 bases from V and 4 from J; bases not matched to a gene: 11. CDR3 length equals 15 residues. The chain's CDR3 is CAWRWRAGVVYEQYF. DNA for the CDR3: TGTGCCTGGAGATGGCGAGCGGGAGTAGTGTACGAGCAGTACTTC.

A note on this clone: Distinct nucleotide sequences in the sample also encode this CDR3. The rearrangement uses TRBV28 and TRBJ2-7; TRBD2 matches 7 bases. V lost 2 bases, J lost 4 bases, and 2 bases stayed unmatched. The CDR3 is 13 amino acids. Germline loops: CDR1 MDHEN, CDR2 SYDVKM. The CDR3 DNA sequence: TGTGCCAGCAGTTTAGCGGGAGTATACGAGCAGTACTTC. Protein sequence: CASSLAGVYEQYF. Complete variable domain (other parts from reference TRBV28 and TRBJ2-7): DVKVTQSSRYLVKRTGEKVFLECVQDMDHENMFWYRQDPGLGLRLIYFSYDVKMKEKGDIPEGYSVSREKKERFSLILESASTNQTSMYLCASSLAGVYEQYFGPGTRLTVT.

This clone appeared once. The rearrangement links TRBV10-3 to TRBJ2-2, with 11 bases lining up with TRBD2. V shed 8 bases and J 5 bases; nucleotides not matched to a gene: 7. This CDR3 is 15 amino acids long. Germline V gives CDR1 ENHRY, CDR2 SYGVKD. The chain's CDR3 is CAIPGLAGRTGELFF. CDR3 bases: TGTGCCATCCCTGGACTAGCGGGCCGTACCGGGGAGCTGTTTTTT.

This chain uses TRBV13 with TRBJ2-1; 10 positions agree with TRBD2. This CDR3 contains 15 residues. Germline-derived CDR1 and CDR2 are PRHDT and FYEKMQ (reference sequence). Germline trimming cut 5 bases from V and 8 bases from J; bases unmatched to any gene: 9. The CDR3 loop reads CASSGKREGIYEQFF. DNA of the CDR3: TGTGCCAGCAGCGGGAAGCGGGAGGGGATCTATGAGCAGTTCTTC.

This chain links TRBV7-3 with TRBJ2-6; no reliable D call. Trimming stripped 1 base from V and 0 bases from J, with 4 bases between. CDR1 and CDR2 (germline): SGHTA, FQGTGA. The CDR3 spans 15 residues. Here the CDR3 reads CASSLINSGANVLTF. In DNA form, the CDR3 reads TGTGCCAGCAGCTTAATTAACTCTGGGGCCAACGTCCTGACTTTC.

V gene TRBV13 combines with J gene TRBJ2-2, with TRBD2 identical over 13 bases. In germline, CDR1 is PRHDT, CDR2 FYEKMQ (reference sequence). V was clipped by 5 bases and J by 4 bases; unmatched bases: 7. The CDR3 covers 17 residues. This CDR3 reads CASSPIGLAGVTGELFF. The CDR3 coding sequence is TGTGCCAGCAGCCCAATAGGACTAGCGGGAGTCACCGGGGAGCTGTTTTTT.

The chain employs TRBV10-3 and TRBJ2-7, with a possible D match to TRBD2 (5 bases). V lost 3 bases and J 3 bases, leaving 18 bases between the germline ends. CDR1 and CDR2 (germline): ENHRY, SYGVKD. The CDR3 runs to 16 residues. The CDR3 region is CAISDPDSRDVYEQYF. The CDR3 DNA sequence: TGTGCCATCAGTGACCCTGACTCCCGGGATGTCTACGAGCAGTACTTC.

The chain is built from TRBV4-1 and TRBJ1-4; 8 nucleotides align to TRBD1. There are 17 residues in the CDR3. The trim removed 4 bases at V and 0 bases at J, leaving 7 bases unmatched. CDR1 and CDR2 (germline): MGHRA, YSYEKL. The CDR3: CASSPGQVYPTNEKLFF. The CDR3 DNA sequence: TGCGCCAGCAGCCCGGGACAGGTGTATCCAACTAATGAAAAACTGTTTTTT.